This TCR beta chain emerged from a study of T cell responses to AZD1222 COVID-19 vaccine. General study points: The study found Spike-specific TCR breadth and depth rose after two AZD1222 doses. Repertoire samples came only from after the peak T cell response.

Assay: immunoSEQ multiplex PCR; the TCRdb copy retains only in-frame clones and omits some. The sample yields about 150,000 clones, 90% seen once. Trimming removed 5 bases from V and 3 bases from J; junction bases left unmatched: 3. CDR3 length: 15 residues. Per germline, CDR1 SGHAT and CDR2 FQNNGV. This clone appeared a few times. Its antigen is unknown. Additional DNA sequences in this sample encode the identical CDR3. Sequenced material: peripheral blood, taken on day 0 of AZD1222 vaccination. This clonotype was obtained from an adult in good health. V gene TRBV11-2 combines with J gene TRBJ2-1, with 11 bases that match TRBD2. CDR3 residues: CASSPGLAGYNEQFF. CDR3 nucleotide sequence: TGTGCCAGCAGCCCCGGACTAGCGGGCTACAATGAGCAGTTCTTC.